This TCR beta chain was profiled in a study of blood T cells in healthy people across ages. This CDR3 comprises 14 residues. V shed 2 bases and J shed 4 bases, with 8 bases lying between them. Germline-derived CDR1 and CDR2 are KGHSH and LQKENI. Healthy individuals of Caucasian origin from Russia, aged roughly 6 to 100, served as donors. It was with a sample-barcoded 5' primer and a J-beta primer mix that a second PCR of about 6 to 11 cycles was run. TCRdb re-derived calls from the 5' RACE reads in MiXCR, one entry per CDR3 protein. The table records 980,000 or so distinct CDR3 sequences, about 44% of them present only once.

The sequenced sample consisted of blood. This rearrangement joins TRBV18 to TRBJ2-2; tentatively, D is TRBD2 (5 bases). The sequence derives from a man in his thirties or forties in good health. CDR3 protein: CASSPGSGTGELFF. The CDR3 DNA reads TGTGCCAGCTCACCAGGGAGCGGCACCGGGGAGCTGTTTTTT.